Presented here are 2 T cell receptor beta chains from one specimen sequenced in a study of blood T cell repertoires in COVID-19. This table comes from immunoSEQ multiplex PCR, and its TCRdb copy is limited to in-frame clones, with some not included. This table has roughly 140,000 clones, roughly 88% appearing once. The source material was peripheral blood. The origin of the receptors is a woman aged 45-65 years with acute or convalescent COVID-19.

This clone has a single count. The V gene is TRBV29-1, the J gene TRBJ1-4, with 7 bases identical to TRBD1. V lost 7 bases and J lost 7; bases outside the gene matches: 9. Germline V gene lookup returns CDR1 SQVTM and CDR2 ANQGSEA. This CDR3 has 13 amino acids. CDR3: CSGSTGMAEKLFF. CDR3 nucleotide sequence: TGCAGCGGGTCGACAGGGATGGCTGAAAAACTGTTTTTT.

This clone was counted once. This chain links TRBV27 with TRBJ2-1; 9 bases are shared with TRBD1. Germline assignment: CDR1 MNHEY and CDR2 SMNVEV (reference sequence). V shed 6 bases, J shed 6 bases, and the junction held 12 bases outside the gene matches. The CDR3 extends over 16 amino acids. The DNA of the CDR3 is TGTGCCAGCAGAGACAAACCTGGGACAGGGATCAATGAGCAGTTCTTC. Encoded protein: CASRDKPGTGINEQFF.